This TCR beta chain was documented in a study of identical twins. This clonotype was recorded at least ten times. TCRdb redid the calling of the 5' RACE reads with MiXCR, one entry per CDR3 protein. This sample has a few hundred thousand distinct CDR3 sequences, with roughly 9% found just once. The CDR3 loop spans 15 amino acids. V trimming: 2 bases; J trimming: 7 bases; junction bases outside the gene matches: 3. Germline V CDR1 and CDR2: SEHNR, FQNEAQ (reference sequence). V usage is TRBV7-9 and J usage is TRBJ2-1; 12 positions agree with TRBD2. The receptor's source is a woman aged 45-60 years in good health. The sequenced material came from naive T cells sorted from blood. CDR3 sequence: CASSLFGTSGNEQFF. CDR3 bases: TGTGCCAGCAGCTTATTCGGGACTAGCGGGAATGAGCAGTTCTTC.